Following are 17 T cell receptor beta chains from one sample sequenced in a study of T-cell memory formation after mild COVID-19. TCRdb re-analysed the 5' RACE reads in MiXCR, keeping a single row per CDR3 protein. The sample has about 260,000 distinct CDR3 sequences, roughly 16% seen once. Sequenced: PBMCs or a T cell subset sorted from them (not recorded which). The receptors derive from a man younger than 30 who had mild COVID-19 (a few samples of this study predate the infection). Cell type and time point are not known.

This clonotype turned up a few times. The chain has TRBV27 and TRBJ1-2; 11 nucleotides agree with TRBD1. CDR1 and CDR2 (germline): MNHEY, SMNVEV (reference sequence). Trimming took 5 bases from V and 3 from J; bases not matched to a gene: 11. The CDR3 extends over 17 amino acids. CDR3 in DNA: TGTGCCAGCAGTCCCGGCCTCCTGGGACAGGGGGACTATGGCTACACCTTC. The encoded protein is CASSPGLLGQGDYGYTF.

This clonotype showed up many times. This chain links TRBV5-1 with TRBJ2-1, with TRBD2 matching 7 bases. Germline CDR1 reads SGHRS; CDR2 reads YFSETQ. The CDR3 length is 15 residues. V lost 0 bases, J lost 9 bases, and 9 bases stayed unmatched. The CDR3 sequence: CASSLVPGLRSEQFF. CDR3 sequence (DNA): TGCGCCAGCAGCTTGGTCCCGGGACTAAGGAGTGAGCAGTTCTTC.

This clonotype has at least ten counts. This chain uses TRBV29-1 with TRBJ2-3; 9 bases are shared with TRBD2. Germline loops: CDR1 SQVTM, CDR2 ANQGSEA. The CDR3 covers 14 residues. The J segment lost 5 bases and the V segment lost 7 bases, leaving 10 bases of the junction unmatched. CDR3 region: CSATAGGARDTQYF. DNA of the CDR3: TGCAGCGCCACTGCGGGGGGGGCCAGAGATACGCAGTATTTT.

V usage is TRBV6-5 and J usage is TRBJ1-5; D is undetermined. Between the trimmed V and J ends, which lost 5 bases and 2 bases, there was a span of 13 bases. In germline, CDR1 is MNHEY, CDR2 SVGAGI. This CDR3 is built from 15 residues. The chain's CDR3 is CASSPGDRGNQPQHF. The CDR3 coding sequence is TGTGCCAGCAGTCCGGGAGATCGAGGCAATCAGCCCCAGCATTTT.

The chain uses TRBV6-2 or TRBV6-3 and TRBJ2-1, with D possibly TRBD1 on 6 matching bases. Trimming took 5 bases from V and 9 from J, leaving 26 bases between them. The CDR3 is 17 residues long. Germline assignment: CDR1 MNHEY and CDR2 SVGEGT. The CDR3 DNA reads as TGTGCCAGCAGTCACAAAAGACAGGCCGTACGCGAAACTGAGCAGTTCTTC. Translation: CASSHKRQAVRETEQFF.

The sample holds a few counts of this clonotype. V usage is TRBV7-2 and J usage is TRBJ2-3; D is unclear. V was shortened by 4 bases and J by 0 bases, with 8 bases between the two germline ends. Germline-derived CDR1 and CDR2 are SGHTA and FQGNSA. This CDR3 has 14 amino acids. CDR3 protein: CASSWGSSTDTQYF. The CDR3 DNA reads TGTGCCAGCAGCTGGGGATCGAGCACAGATACGCAGTATTTT.

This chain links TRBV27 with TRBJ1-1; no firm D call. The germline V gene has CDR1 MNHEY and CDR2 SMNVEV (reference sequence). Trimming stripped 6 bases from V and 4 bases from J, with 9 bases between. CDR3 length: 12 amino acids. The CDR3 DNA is TGTGCCAGCAGGGGTCCGAGCACTGAAGCTTTCTTT. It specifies CASRGPSTEAFF.

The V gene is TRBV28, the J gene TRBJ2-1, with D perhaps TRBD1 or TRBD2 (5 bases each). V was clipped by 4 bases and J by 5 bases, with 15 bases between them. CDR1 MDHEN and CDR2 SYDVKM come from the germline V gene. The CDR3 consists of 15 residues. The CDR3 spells CASSSTGQGDNEQFF. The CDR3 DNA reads TGTGCCAGCAGTTCCACGGGGCAGGGTGACAATGAGCAGTTCTTC.

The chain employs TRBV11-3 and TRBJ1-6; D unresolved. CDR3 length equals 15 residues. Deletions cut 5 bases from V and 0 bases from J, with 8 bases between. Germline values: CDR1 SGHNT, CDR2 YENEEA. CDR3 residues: CASSPGRSYNSPLHF. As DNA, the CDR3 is TGTGCCAGCAGCCCCGGTCGCTCCTATAATTCACCCCTCCACTTT. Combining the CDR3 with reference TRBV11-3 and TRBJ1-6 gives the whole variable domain EAGVVQSPRYKIIEKKQPVAFWCNPISGHNTLYWYLQNLGQGPELLIRYENEEAVDDSQLPKDRFSAERLKGVDSTLKIQPAELGDSAVYLCASSPGRSYNSPLHFGNGTRLTVT.

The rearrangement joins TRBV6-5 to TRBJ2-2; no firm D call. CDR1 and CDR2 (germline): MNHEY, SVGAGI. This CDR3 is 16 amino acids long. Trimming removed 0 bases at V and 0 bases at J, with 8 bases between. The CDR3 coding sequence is TGTGCCAGCAGTTACTCGACATTCTCGAACACCGGGGAGCTGTTTTTT. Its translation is CASSYSTFSNTGELFF.

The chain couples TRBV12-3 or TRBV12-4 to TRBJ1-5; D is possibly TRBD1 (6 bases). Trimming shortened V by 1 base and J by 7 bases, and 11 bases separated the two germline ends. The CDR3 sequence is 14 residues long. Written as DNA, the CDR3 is TGTGCCAGCAGTTTAGTGGGGGGGGCCCAGCCCCAGCATTTT. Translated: CASSLVGGAQPQHF.

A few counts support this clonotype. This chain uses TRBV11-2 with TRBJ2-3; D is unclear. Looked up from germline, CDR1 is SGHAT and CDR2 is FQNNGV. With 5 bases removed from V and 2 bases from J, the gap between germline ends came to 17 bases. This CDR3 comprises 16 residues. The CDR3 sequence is CASSARAGLATDTQYF. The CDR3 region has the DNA TGTGCCAGCAGCGCGCGCGCCGGGCTCGCCACAGATACGCAGTATTTT. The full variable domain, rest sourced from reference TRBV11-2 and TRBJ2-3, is EAGVAQSPRYKIIEKRQSVAFWCNPISGHATLYWYQQILGQGPKLLIQFQNNGVVDDSQLPKDRFSAERLKGVDSTLKIQPAKLEDSAVYLCASSARAGLATDTQYFGPGTRLTVL.

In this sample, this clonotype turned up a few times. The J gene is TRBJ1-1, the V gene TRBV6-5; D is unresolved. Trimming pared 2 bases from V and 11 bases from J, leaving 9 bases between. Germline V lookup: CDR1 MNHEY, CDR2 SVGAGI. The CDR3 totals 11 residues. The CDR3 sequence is CASSYTGKAFF. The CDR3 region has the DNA TGTGCCAGCAGTTACACTGGAAAGGCTTTCTTT.

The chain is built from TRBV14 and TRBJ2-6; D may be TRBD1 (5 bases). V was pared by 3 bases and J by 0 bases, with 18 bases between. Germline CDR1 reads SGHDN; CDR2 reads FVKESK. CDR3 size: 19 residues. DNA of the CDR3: TGTGCCAGCAGCCATTCTACCCAGGGTTTTGGCTCTGGGGCCAACGTCCTGACTTTC. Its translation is CASSHSTQGFGSGANVLTF.

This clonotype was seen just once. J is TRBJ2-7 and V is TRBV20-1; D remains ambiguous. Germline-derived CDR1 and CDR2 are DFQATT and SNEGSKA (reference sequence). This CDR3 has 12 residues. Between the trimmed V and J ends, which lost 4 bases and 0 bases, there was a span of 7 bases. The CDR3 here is CSAKSSSYEQYV. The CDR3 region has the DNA TGCAGTGCTAAAAGTAGCTCCTACGAGCAGTACGTC.

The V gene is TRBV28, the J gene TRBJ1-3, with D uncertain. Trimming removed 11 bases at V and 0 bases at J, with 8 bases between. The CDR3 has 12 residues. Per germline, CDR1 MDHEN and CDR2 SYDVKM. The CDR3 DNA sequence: TGTGCCTCCTGCCCCTCTGGAAACACCATATATTTT. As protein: CASCPSGNTIYF.

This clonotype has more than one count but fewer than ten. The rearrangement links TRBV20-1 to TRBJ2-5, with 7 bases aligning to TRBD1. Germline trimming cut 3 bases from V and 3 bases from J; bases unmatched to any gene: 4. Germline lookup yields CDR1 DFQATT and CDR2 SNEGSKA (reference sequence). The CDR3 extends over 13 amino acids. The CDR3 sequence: CSARGTAKETQYF. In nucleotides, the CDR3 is TGCAGTGCTAGGGGGACAGCAAAAGAGACCCAGTACTTC.